The rows below give T cell receptor beta chains drawn from one sample of a study of PD-1 blockade in classical Hodgkin lymphoma. Sequencing used immunoSEQ multiplex PCR; TCRdb keeps in-frame clones, though not all of them. The sample records tens of thousands of clones, approximately 85% being singletons. The sample in question was CD4+ T cells from blood, obtained before the fourth cycle of nivolumab. The source is a human donor with classical Hodgkin lymphoma. Each CDR3 is given without its conserved first and last residue. Clone size is stated in some rows and not others, as once, few, many or a class when expanded.

abundance	v_gene	j_gene	CDR3aa
NA	TRBV27	TRBJ1-1	ASSLGGNTEAF
NA	TRBV18	TRBJ1-1	ASSPKVSAGGVPEAF
once	TRBV28	TRBJ2-7	ASSLFGLAVYEQY
NA	TRBV9	TRBJ2-3	ASSVTSGTSTDTQY
NA	TRBV5-8	TRBJ2-1	ASSDVLAEQF
NA	TRBV4-2	TRBJ2-1	ASSQDFRDSEQF
few	TRBV28	TRBJ2-7	ASSQRSYEQY
NA	TRBV7-2	TRBJ1-5	ASGWTGNNQPQH
NA	TRBV15	TRBJ1-2	ATSGRATGYGYT
few	TRBV2	TRBJ2-1	ASTLNEQF
NA	TRBV21-1	TRBJ2-7	ASSKGLVNYEQY
NA	TRBV11-2	TRBJ2-3	ASSLGRASTDTQY
once	TRBV7-2	TRBJ1-2	ASSYKTGTGDYGYT
few	TRBV7-9	TRBJ1-2	ASSLLGASGYT
NA	TRBV27	TRBJ2-7	ASSFRQGVAWEQY
NA	TRBV5-4	TRBJ2-5	ASSLHAETQY
NA	TRBV19	TRBJ1-2	ASTPTGIFYGYT
NA	TRBV6-1	TRBJ2-7	ASNAGGTRYEQY
NA	TRBV10-1	TRBJ2-7	ASSSGTSRYEQY
NA	TRBV5-1	TRBJ1-1	ASSLARENTEAF
NA	TRBV7-2	TRBJ1-3	ASSLETGSRSGNTIY
NA	TRBV6-5	TRBJ1-2	ASSTGTAYGYT
NA	TRBV25-1	TRBJ2-1	ASSESRLAGGNEQF
NA	TRBV19	TRBJ2-3	ASSPPGGGADTQY
NA	TRBV11-3	TRBJ2-7	ASSLDRGTYEQY
few	TRBV7-9	TRBJ1-4	ASSVVRTGGGKLF
NA	TRBV10-3	TRBJ1-4	AISESGRDEKLF
NA	TRBV10-2	TRBJ1-6	ASSLDREGSPLH
NA	TRBV7-9	TRBJ1-1	ASVPRISEAF
once	TRBV7-2	TRBJ1-4	ASSLTVTNEKLF
NA	TRBV7-9	TRBJ1-4	ASSLSASAEKLF
NA	TRBV7-9	TRBJ2-3	ASSFSLRNFPDTQY
NA	TRBV27	TRBJ2-7	ASSSGQARSYEQY
NA	TRBV6-5	TRBJ2-3	ASSYMGSTDTQY
NA	TRBV9	TRBJ1-1	ASSVGLGVYTEAF
NA	TRBV15	TRBJ2-4	ATSRGDREGIQY
few	TRBV6-5	TRBJ2-7	ASSYHGQGGREQY
NA	TRBV7-9	TRBJ2-2	ASSSWGVDTGELF
NA	TRBV7-2	TRBJ2-5	ASSYHPSGRGYQETQY
NA	TRBV7-7	TRBJ1-5	ASSLDRDQPQH
NA	TRBV19	TRBJ1-2	ASNAEGNYGYT
NA	TRBV2	TRBJ1-2	ASSGRPVYGYT
NA	TRBV4-1	TRBJ2-2	ASSQDSAGNTGELF
NA	TRBV6-5	TRBJ1-1	ASSYRGGGTEAF
NA	TRBV5-1	TRBJ2-3	ASSLATSGGGDTQY
NA	TRBV11-3	TRBJ2-2	ASSLSRLGTPNTGELF
NA	TRBV4-3	TRBJ2-3	ASSQGGVARETDTQY
NA	TRBV7-2	TRBJ1-5	ASSHSPGTANQPQH
once	TRBV5-1	TRBJ2-2	ASSLDGRGTGELF
NA	TRBV5-1	TRBJ2-1	ASSLGTVNEQF
NA	TRBV28	TRBJ2-3	ATNSPVDTQY
NA	TRBV4-2	TRBJ2-3	ASSLGRSTDTQY
NA	TRBV6-1	TRBJ2-7	ASKPGEQPSGEQY
NA	TRBV7-2	TRBJ1-4	ASSTDRTNEKLF
NA	TRBV5-8	TRBJ2-1	ASSFYSGEQF
NA	TRBV27	TRBJ1-3	ASSPSGGGNTIY
NA	TRBV7-6	TRBJ2-1	ASSLGGETEQF
NA	TRBV4-3	TRBJ2-7	ASSQGQGAEQY
NA	TRBV5-4	TRBJ1-1	ASRILSGGGVTEAF
NA	TRBV29-1	TRBJ2-1	SGVWLAGEQF